This T cell receptor (beta chain) was sequenced for a study of blood T cell repertoires in COVID-19. The repertoire was sequenced with immunoSEQ multiplex PCR; TCRdb's copy has only in-frame clones and lacks some. The table shows roughly 400,000 clones, with around 87% occurring only once. The CDR3 length is 12 residues. V gave up 0 bases and J gave up 11 bases; unmatched junction bases: 2. Germline values: CDR1 MNHEY, CDR2 SVGAGI. The clonotype comes from a woman aged 55-69 years with COVID-19, enrolled during active disease. Sequencing was carried out using peripheral blood. The chain couples TRBV6-5 to TRBJ1-1; 8 bases are shared with TRBD1. The CDR3 DNA follows: TGTGCCAGCAGTTACTCGACAGGGGTTGCTTTCTTT. Amino acids: CASSYSTGVAFF.